Shown below are 14 T cell receptor beta chains from a single sample sequenced in a study of blood T cell repertoires in COVID-19. TCRdb keeps only in-frame clones here, not all; method: immunoSEQ multiplex PCR. The table has 90,000 to 100,000 clones, roughly nine tenths seen once. Sequenced sample: peripheral blood. These receptors came from a woman aged 55-69 years with COVID-19, enrolled during active disease.

V gene TRBV19 combines with J gene TRBJ2-7; TRBD2 matches at 9 bases. The CDR3 spans 12 residues. The V gene's germline CDR1 is LNHDA and CDR2 SQIVND (reference sequence). After removal of 9 bases from V and 6 bases from J, the junction contained 6 bases not matched to a gene. As DNA, the CDR3 is TGTGCCAGCCGCGGGGGGGCCTTCGAGCAGTACTTC. Its translation is CASRGGAFEQYF.

The chain links TRBV2 to TRBJ2-4; D is possibly TRBD1 (6 bases). The CDR3 is 18 residues long. Trimming pared 7 bases from V and 0 bases from J, leaving 22 bases between. Germline lookup yields CDR1 SNHLY and CDR2 FYNNEI. For the CDR3, the DNA is TGTGCCAGCAACCCCCTAGTTGCAGGGGATGGAGCCAAAAACATTCAGTACTTC. Amino acid sequence: CASNPLVAGDGAKNIQYF.

The rearrangement joins TRBV3-1 (or the pseudogene TRBV3-2) to TRBJ2-5, with TRBD2 matching over 9 bases. The trim removed 4 bases at V and 5 bases at J, leaving 2 bases unmatched. Germline V CDR1 and CDR2: LGHDT, YNNKEL (reference sequence). The CDR3 runs to 13 residues. CDR3 coding DNA: TGTGCCAGCAGCCGCGGGAGGGGGGAGACCCAGTACTTC. Its translation: CASSRGRGETQYF.

The chain uses TRBV20-1 and TRBJ2-3; D is undetermined. CDR1 is DFQATT, CDR2 SNEGSKA, per germline (reference sequence). The CDR3 length is 10 residues. V lost 5 bases, J lost 4 bases, and 4 bases lay in between. CDR3 residues: CSAGSDTQYF. As DNA, the CDR3 is TGCAGTGCTGGCTCAGATACGCAGTATTTT.

The chain recombines TRBV5-1 with TRBJ2-3; a weak D match, TRBD2 (5 bases). V dropped 3 bases and J dropped 0 bases, with 14 bases sitting between them. The germline gives CDR1 SGHRS, CDR2 YFSETQ. CDR3 length: 16 amino acids. CDR3 sequence reads: CASSWGAVVSTDTQYF. The CDR3, as DNA: TGCGCCAGCAGCTGGGGAGCGGTGGTTAGCACAGATACGCAGTATTTT.

This chain uses TRBV12-3 or TRBV12-4 with TRBJ2-5, with D possibly being TRBD2 (6 bases). This CDR3 is built from 13 residues. V was cut by 0 bases and J by 5 bases, with 7 bases left in between. The CDR3 bases are TGTGCCAGCAGTTTAGCGGGGAGGGAGACCCAGTACTTC. This encodes CASSLAGRETQYF.

The chain couples TRBV18 to TRBJ1-5, with D hard to call. Germline assignment: CDR1 KGHSH and CDR2 LQKENI. V lost 3 bases and J 5 bases, leaving 20 bases between the germline ends. The CDR3 length is 17 residues. The CDR3 nucleotides are TGTGCCAGCTCACCGAAGGAACGGCAGATCGGGGATCAGCCCCAGCATTTT. Its translation: CASSPKERQIGDQPQHF.

This chain uses TRBV7-2 with TRBJ2-7, with 7 positions matching TRBD2. The CDR3 totals 14 residues. V was pared by 4 bases and J by 3 bases, with 6 bases of the junction left unmatched. The V gene's germline CDR1 is SGHTA and CDR2 FQGNSA. The CDR3 sequence is CASSSLGGRYEQYF. In DNA, the CDR3 is TGTGCCAGCAGCTCTCTGGGAGGGCGCTACGAGCAGTACTTC. The variable domain in full, completed from reference TRBV7-2 and TRBJ2-7, reads GAGVSQSPSNKVTEKGKDVELRCDPISGHTALYWYRQSLGQGLEFLIYFQGNSAPDKSGLPSDRFSAERTGGSVSTLTIQRTQQEDSAVYLCASSSLGGRYEQYFGPGTRLTVT.

The chain is built from TRBV30 and TRBJ2-5; D is possibly TRBD2 (6 bases). The germline CDR1 and CDR2 sequences are GTSNPN and SVGIG (reference sequence). V lost 0 bases to trimming and J lost 4 bases, with 18 bases between them. This CDR3 has 16 amino acids. The CDR3 region is CAWSVLPGLVVETQYF. For the CDR3, the DNA is TGTGCCTGGAGTGTACTGCCGGGACTTGTAGTAGAGACCCAGTACTTC.

The chain joins TRBV28 to TRBJ1-2; 10 bases map to TRBD1. Looked up from germline, CDR1 is MDHEN and CDR2 is SYDVKM. Trimming removed 3 bases from V and 7 bases from J; junction bases left unmatched: 8. CDR3 length: 15 amino acids. The CDR3 sequence: CASSFRDRGISGYTF. CDR3 nucleotide sequence: TGTGCCAGCAGTTTTCGGGACAGGGGTATCTCTGGCTACACCTTC.

The chain couples TRBV5-5 to TRBJ2-7; D is uncertain. CDR1 is SGHKS, CDR2 YYEKEE, per germline (reference sequence). CDR3 length: 16 amino acids. Between the trimmed V and J ends, which lost 0 bases and 2 bases, there was a span of 15 bases. CDR3 region: CASSLVFGYTAYEQYF. The CDR3, as DNA: TGTGCCAGCAGCTTGGTATTTGGATATACAGCCTACGAGCAGTACTTC.

V is TRBV25-1 and J is TRBJ1-6; D unclear. The CDR3 is made up of 15 amino acids. V dropped 2 bases and J dropped 3 bases, with 8 bases sitting between them. From germline, CDR1 is MGHDK and CDR2 SYGVNS. CDR3 residues: CASSETQFYNSPLHF. The CDR3 region has the DNA TGTGCCAGCAGTGAAACACAGTTCTATAATTCACCCCTCCACTTT.

This clone was observed a single time. The chain combines TRBV9 with TRBJ2-5; possibly TRBD1 for D (5 bases). This CDR3 has 13 residues. Germline V gene lookup returns CDR1 SGDLS and CDR2 YYNGEE. V lost 4 bases, J lost 5 bases, and 12 bases lay in between. CDR3 DNA sequence: TGTGCCAGCAGCAAGACAGTAAGGGAGACCCAGTACTTC. Its protein product is CASSKTVRETQYF.

The genes are TRBV6-6 and TRBJ2-7, with 9 bases that match TRBD1. Trimming cost V 9 bases and J 1 base; bases outside gene matches: 7. This CDR3 has 14 residues. The germline gives CDR1 MNHNY, CDR2 SVGAGI (reference sequence). CDR3 DNA: TGTGCCAGTGGGGGACAGGGTCTATCCTACGAGCAGTACTTC. This codes for CASGGQGLSYEQYF.